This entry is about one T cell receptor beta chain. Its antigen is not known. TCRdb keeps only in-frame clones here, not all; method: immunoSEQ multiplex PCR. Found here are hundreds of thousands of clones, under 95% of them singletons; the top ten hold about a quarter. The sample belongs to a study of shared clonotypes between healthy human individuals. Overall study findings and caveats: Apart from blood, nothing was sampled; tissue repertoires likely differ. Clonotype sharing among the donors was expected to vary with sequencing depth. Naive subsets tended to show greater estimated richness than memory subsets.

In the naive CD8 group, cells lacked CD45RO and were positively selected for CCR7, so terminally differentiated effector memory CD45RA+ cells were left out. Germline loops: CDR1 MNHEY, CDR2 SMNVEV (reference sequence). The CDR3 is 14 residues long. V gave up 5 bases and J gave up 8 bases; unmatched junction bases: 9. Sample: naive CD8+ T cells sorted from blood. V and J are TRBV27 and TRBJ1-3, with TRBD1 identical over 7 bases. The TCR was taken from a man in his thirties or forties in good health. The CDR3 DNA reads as TGTGCCAGCAGTCCTAGGACAGGAAGAGACACCATATATTTT. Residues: CASSPRTGRDTIYF.